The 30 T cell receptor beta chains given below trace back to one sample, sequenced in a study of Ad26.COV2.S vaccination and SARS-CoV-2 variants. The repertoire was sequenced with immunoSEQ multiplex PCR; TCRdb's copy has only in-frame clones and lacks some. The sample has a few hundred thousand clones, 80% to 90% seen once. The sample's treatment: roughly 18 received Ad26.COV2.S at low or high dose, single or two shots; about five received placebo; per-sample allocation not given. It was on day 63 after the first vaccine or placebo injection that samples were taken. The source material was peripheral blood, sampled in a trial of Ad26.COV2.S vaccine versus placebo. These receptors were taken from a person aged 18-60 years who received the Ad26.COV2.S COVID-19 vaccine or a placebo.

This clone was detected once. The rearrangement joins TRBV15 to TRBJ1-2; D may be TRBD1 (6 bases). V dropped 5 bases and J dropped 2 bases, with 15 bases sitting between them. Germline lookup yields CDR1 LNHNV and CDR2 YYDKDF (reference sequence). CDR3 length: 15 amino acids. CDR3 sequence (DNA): TGTGCCACCAGCCCCCTTCGGGGGACAAACTATGGCTACACCTTC. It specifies CATSPLRGTNYGYTF.

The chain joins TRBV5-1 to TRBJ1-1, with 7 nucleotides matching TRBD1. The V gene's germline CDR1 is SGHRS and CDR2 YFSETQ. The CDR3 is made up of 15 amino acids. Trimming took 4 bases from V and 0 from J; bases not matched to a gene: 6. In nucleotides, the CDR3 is TGCGCCAGCAGCGCCTCGGGACAGATGAACACTGAAGCTTTCTTT. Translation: CASSASGQMNTEAFF.

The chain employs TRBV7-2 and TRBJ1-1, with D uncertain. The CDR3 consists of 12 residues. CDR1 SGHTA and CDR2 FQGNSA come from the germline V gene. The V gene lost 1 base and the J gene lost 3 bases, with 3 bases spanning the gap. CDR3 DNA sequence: TGTGCCAGCAGCTTAGTTTACACTGAAGCTTTCTTT. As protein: CASSLVYTEAFF. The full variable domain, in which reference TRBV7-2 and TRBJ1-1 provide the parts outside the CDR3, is GAGVSQSPSNKVTEKGKDVELRCDPISGHTALYWYRQSLGQGLEFLIYFQGNSAPDKSGLPSDRFSAERTGGSVSTLTIQRTQQEDSAVYLCASSLVYTEAFFGQGTRLTVV.

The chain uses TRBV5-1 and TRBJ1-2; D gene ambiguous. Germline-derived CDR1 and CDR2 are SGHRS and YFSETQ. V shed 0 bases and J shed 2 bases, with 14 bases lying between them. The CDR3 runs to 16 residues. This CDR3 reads CASSLEGTTLNYGYTF. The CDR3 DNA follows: TGCGCCAGCAGCTTGGAGGGCACGACACTCAACTATGGCTACACCTTC. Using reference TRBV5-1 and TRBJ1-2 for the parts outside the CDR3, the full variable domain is KAGVTQTPRYLIKTRGQQVTLSCSPISGHRSVSWYQQTPGQGLQFLFEYFSETQRNKGNFPGRFSGRQFSNSRSEMNVSTLELGDSALYLCASSLEGTTLNYGYTFGSGTRLTVV.

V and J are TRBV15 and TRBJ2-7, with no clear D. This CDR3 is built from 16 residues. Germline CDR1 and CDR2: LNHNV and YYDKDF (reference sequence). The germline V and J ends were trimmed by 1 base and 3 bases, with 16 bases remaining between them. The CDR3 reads CATSRGPALTGYEQYF. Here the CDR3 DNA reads TGTGCCACCAGCAGAGGCCCCGCACTCACTGGCTACGAGCAGTACTTC.

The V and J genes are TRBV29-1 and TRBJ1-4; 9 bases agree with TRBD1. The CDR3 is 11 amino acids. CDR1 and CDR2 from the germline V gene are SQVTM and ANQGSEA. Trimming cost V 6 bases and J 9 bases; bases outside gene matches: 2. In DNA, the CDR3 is TGCAGCGTGGGACAGGGTAAAAAACTGTTTTTT. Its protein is CSVGQGKKLFF.

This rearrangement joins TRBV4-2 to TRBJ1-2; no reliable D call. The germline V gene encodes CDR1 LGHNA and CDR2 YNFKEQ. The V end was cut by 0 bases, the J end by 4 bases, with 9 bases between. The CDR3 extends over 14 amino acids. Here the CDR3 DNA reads TGTGCCAGCAGCCAAGATGAAGACCTCTATGGCTACACCTTC. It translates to CASSQDEDLYGYTF.

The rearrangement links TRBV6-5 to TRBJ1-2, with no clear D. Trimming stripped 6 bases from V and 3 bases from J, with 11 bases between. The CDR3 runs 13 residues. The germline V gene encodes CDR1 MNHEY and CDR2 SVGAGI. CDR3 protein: CASRDPTHYGYTF. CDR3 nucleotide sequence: TGTGCCAGCAGGGACCCTACCCACTATGGCTACACCTTC.

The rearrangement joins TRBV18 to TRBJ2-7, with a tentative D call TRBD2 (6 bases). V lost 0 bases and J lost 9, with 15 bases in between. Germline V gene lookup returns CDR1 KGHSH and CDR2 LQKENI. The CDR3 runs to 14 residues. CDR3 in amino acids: CASSPPSGTRAQYF. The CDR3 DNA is TGTGCCAGCTCACCACCCTCTGGGACTCGAGCGCAGTACTTC.

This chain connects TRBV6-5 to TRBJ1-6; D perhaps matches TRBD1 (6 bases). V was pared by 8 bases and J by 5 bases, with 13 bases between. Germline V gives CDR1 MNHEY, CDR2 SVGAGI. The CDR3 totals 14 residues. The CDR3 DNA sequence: TGTGCCAGCCGGGGGGGCCGAGATAATTCACCCCTCCACTTT. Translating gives CASRGGRDNSPLHF.

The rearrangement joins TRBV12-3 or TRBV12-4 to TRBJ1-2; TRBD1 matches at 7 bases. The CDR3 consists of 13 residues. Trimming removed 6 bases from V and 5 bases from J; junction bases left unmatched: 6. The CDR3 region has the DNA TGTGCCAGCAGCCCCGGGACAGAATATGGCTACACCTTC. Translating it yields CASSPGTEYGYTF.

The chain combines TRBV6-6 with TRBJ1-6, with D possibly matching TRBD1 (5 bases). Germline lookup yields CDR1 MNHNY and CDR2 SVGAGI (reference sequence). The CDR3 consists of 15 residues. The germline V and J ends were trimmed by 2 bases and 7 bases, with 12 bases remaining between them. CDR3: CASSYGGGWNSPLHF. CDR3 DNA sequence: TGTGCCAGCAGTTACGGGGGGGGATGGAATTCACCCCTCCACTTT.

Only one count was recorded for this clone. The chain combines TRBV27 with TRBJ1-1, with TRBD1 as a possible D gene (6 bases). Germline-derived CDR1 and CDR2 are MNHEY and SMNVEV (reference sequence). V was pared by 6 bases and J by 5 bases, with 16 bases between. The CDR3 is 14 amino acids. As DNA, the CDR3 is TGTGCCAGCAGCCAACAGGGACCCGAAACTGAAGCTTTCTTT. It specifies CASSQQGPETEAFF.

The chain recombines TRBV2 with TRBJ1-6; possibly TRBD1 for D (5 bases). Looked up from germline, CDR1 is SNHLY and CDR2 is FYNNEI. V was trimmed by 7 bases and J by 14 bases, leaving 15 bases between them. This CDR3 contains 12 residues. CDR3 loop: CASTSGGKALHF. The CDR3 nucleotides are TGTGCCAGCACCTCGGGGGGGAAAGCCCTCCACTTT.

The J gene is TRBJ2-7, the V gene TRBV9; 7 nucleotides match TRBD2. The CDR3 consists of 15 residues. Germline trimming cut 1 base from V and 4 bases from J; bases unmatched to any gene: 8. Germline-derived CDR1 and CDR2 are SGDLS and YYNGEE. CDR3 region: CASSVTREGCYEQYF. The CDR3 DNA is TGTGCCAGCAGCGTAACGAGGGAGGGGTGTTACGAGCAGTACTTC.

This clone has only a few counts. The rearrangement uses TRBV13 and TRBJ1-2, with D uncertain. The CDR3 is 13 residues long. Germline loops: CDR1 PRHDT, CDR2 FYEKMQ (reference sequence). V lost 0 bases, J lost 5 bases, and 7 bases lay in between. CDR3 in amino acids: CASSLGGVYGYTF. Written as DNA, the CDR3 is TGTGCCAGCAGCTTAGGAGGCGTTTATGGCTACACCTTC.

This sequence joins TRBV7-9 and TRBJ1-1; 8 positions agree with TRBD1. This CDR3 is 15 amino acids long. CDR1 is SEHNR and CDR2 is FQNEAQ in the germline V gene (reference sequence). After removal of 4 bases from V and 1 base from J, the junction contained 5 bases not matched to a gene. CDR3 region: CASSSLTGANTEAFF. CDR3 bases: TGTGCCAGCAGCTCACTGACAGGGGCGAACACTGAAGCTTTCTTT. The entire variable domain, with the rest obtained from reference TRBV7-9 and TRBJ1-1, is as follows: DTGVSQNPRHKITKRGQNVTFRCDPISEHNRLYWYRQTLGQGPEFLTYFQNEAQLEKSRLLSDRFSAERPKGSFSTLEIQRTEQGDSAMYLCASSSLTGANTEAFFGQGTRLTVV.

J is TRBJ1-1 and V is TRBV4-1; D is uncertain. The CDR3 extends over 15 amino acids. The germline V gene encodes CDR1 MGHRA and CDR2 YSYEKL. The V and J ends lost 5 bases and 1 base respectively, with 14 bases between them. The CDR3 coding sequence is TGCGCCAGCAGCTTTGGGCCCTTCCGGAACACTGAAGCTTTCTTT. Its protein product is CASSFGPFRNTEAFF.

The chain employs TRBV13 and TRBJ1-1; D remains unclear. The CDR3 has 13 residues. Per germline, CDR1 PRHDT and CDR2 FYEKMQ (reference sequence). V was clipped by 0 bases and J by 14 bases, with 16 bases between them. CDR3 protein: CASSLGEGPTGFF. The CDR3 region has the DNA TGTGCCAGCAGCTTAGGGGAAGGTCCTACTGGCTTCTTT.

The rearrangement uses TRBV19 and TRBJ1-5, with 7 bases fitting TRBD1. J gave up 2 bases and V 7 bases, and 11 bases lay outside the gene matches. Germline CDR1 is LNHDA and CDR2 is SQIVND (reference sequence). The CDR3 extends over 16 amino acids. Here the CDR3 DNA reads TGTGCCAGTACCCCCACAGGGGCCAGGGGCAATCAGCCCCAGCATTTT. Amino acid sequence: CASTPTGARGNQPQHF.

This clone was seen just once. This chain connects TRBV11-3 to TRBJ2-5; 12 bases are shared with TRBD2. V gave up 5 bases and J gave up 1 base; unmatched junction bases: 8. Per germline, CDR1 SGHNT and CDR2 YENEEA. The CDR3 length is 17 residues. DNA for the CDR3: TGTGCCAGCAGCAAACAACTAGCGGGAGGACTCCAAGAGACCCAGTACTTC. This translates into CASSKQLAGGLQETQYF. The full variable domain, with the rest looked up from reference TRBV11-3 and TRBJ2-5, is EAGVVQSPRYKIIEKKQPVAFWCNPISGHNTLYWYLQNLGQGPELLIRYENEEAVDDSQLPKDRFSAERLKGVDSTLKIQPAELGDSAVYLCASSKQLAGGLQETQYFGPGTRLLVL.

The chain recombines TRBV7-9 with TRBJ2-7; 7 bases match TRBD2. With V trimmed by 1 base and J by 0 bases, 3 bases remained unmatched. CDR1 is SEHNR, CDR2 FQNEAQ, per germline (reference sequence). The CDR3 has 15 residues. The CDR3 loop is CASSLGAGSSYEQYF. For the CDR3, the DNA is TGTGCCAGCAGCTTAGGAGCGGGGAGCTCCTACGAGCAGTACTTC.

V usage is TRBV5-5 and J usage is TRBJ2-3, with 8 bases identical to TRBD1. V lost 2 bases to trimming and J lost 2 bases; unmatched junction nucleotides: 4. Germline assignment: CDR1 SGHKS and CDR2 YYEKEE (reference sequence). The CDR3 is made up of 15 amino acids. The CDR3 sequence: CASSLRTGSTDTQYF. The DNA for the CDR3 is TGTGCCAGCAGCTTAAGGACAGGGTCCACAGATACGCAGTATTTT.

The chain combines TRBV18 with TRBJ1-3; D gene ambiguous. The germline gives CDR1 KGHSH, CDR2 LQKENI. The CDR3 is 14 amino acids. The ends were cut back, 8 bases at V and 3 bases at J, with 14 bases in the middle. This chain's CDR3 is CASQQVGDGNTIYF. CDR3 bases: TGTGCCAGCCAGCAGGTGGGAGATGGAAACACCATATATTTT. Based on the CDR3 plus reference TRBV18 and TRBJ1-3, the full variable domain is NAGVMQNPRHLVRRRGQEARLRCSPMKGHSHVYWYRQLPEEGLKFMVYLQKENIIDESGMPKERFSAEFPKEGPSILRIQQVVRGDSAAYFCASQQVGDGNTIYFGEGSWLTVV.

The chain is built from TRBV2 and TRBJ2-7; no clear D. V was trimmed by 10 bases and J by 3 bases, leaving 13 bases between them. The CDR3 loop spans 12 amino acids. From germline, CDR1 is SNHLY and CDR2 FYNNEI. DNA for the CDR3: TGTGCCATCGGAAGACAAGTCTACGAGCAGTACTTC. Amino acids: CAIGRQVYEQYF.

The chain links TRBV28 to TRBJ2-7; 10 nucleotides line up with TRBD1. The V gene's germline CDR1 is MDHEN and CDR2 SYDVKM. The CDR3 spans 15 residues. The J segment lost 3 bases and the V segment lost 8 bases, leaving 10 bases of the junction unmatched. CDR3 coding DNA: TGTGCCAGCTCCAAAGGTGGGACAGGGGTCTACGAGCAGTACTTC. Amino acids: CASSKGGTGVYEQYF.

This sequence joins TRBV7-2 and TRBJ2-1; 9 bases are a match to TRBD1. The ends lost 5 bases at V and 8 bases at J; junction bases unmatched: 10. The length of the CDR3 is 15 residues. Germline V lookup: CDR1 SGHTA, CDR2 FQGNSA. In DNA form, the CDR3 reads TGTGCCAGCAGCCCCGGGACAGGGTTTCGCTATGAGCAGTTCTTC. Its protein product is CASSPGTGFRYEQFF.

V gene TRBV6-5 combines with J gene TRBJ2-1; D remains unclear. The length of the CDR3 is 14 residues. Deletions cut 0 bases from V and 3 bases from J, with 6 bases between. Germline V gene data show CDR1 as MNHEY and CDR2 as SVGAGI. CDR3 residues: CASSYSSVYNEQFF. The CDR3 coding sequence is TGTGCCAGCAGTTACTCGTCCGTCTACAATGAGCAGTTCTTC.

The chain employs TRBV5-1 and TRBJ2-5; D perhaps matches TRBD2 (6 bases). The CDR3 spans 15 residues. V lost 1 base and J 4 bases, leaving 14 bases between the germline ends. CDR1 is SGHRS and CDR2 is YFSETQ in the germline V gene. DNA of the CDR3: TGCGCCAGCAGCTTGAGCGGGTTGAGGGGAGAGACCCAGTACTTC. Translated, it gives CASSLSGLRGETQYF. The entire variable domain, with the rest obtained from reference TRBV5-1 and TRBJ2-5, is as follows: KAGVTQTPRYLIKTRGQQVTLSCSPISGHRSVSWYQQTPGQGLQFLFEYFSETQRNKGNFPGRFSGRQFSNSRSEMNVSTLELGDSALYLCASSLSGLRGETQYFGPGTRLLVL.

DNA for the CDR3: TGCGCCAGCAGTGGACAGTTGGATTCTGGAAACACCATATATTTT. This translates into CASSGQLDSGNTIYF. This rearrangement joins TRBV10-2 to TRBJ1-3; TRBD1 is a possible D gene (5 bases). Trimming shortened V by 4 bases and J by 1 base, and 11 bases separated the two germline ends. Germline V CDR1 and CDR2: WSHSY, SAAADI. CDR3 length: 15 residues.